The 29 T cell receptor beta chains in this list originate from one sample, sequenced in a study of cytomegalovirus exposure and HLA in healthy donors. Researchers ran the PCR with 60 Vbeta and 13 Jbeta primers. TCRdb's copy holds only in-frame clones and misses some; the assay was immunoSEQ multiplex PCR. The repertoire has 90,000 to 120,000 clones, roughly 80% of them found once; the top ten carry approximately 1.5%. Sample: PBMCs. All receptors come from a woman aged 35 to 49 in good health and CMV-seronegative.

The rearrangement joins TRBV7-6 to TRBJ2-2; the match to TRBD2 covers 8 bases. Germline CDR1 is SGHVS and CDR2 is FNYEAQ. The CDR3 runs 22 residues. Trimming at V came to 2 bases and at J to 6 bases, leaving 26 bases not matched to a gene. CDR3 coding DNA: TGTGCCAGCAGCTTATCAAAACCTTCCGGGACTAGTCTTTATCTGGTGGCCGGGGAGCTGTTTTTT. Protein product: CASSLSKPSGTSLYLVAGELFF. The variable domain in full, completed from reference TRBV7-6 and TRBJ2-2, reads GAGVSQSPRYKVTKRGQDVALRCDPISGHVSLYWYRQALGQGPEFLTYFNYEAQQDKSGLPNDRFSAERPEGSISTLTIQRTEQRDSAMYRCASSLSKPSGTSLYLVAGELFFGEGSRLTVL.

The V gene is TRBV7-6, the J gene TRBJ2-1; 7 nucleotides align to TRBD2. The germline gives CDR1 SGHVS, CDR2 FNYEAQ. Losses at the gene ends were 2 bases for V and 1 base for J; bases not matched to a gene: 5. CDR3 length: 16 residues. This CDR3 reads CASSLRPAGSYNEQFF. As DNA, the CDR3 is TGTGCCAGCAGCTTACGCCCAGCGGGGTCCTACAATGAGCAGTTCTTC.

This CDR3 reads CASSSSGVAGPVAGELFF. The CDR3 DNA sequence: TGTGCCAGCAGCTCCTCGGGGGTTGCGGGACCCGTCGCCGGGGAGCTGTTTTTT. The chain couples TRBV7-3 to TRBJ2-2; maybe TRBD2 (6 bases). Trimming shortened V by 4 bases and J by 6 bases, and 24 bases separated the two germline ends. This CDR3 comprises 18 residues. CDR1 and CDR2 from the germline V gene are SGHTA and FQGTGA. Full variable domain (missing parts from reference TRBV7-3 and TRBJ2-2): GAGVSQTPSNKVTEKGKYVELRCDPISGHTALYWYRQSLGQGPEFLIYFQGTGAADDSGLPNDRFFAVRPEGSVSTLKIQRTERGDSAVYLCASSSSGVAGPVAGELFFGEGSRLTVL.

This sequence joins TRBV10-3 and TRBJ2-7; 9 bases match TRBD1. The CDR3 is 16 residues long. J gave up 0 bases and V 2 bases, and 5 bases lay outside the gene matches. Per the germline V gene, CDR1 is ENHRY and CDR2 is SYGVKD. CDR3 amino acids: CAISEPDRGGSYEQYF. The DNA of the CDR3 is TGTGCCATCAGTGAGCCGGACAGGGGTGGCTCCTACGAGCAGTACTTC.

The chain couples TRBV19 to TRBJ1-3, with unresolved D. V lost 3 bases to trimming and J lost 0 bases, with 12 bases between them. The germline V gene encodes CDR1 LNHDA and CDR2 SQIVND (reference sequence). The CDR3 consists of 16 residues. This CDR3 reads CASSMISAGSGNTIYF. The CDR3 region has the DNA TGTGCCAGTAGTATGATTTCGGCAGGCTCTGGAAACACCATATATTTT. Combining the CDR3 with reference TRBV19 and TRBJ1-3 gives the whole variable domain DGGITQSPKYLFRKEGQNVTLSCEQNLNHDAMYWYRQDPGQGLRLIYYSQIVNDFQKGDIAEGYSVSREKKESFPLTVTSAQKNPTAFYLCASSMISAGSGNTIYFGEGSWLTVV.

The chain combines TRBV21-1 with TRBJ2-2; the D call in the table, TRBD2, was not verified against the DNA. TRBV21-1 is annotated as a pseudogene. The length of the CDR3 is 10 residues. The CDR3 sequence: CASPGGELFF. Here the CDR3 DNA reads TGTGCCAGCCCCGGCGGGGAGCTGTTTTTT.

This chain joins TRBV5-4 and TRBJ2-5; D uncertain. The CDR3 runs to 14 residues. Germline CDR1 and CDR2: SGHNT and YYREEE (reference sequence). Trimming left V 0 bases short and J 3 bases short, with 9 bases between. In nucleotides, the CDR3 is TGTGCCAGCAGCTTGGGTCCAGATAAAGAGACCCAGTACTTC. It specifies CASSLGPDKETQYF. Complete variable domain (other parts from reference TRBV5-4 and TRBJ2-5): ETGVTQSPTHLIKTRGQQVTLRCSSQSGHNTVSWYQQALGQGPQFIFQYYREEENGRGNFPPRFSGLQFPNYSSELNVNALELDDSALYLCASSLGPDKETQYFGPGTRLLVL.

The V call is TRBV5-1, the J call TRBJ1-4; 9 bases map to TRBD1. Germline V gives CDR1 SGHRS, CDR2 YFSETQ. This CDR3 has 16 residues. V dropped 3 bases and J dropped 7; count of bases not matched to a gene: 10. This CDR3 is CASSWGMGQGGEKLFF. In DNA, the CDR3 is TGCGCCAGCAGCTGGGGTATGGGACAGGGAGGTGAAAAACTGTTTTTT.

This chain uses TRBV27 with TRBJ2-6, with D perhaps TRBD1 (6 bases). With 10 bases removed from V and 2 bases from J, the gap between germline ends came to 24 bases. This CDR3 has 18 residues. Germline V gene data show CDR1 as MNHEY and CDR2 as SMNVEV (reference sequence). The CDR3 region has the DNA TGTGCCACTAAGATAGGCGCAGGGGTACTGACTGGGGCCAACGTCCTGACTTTC. Its translation: CATKIGAGVLTGANVLTF.

The chain links TRBV15 to TRBJ2-7, with D perhaps matching TRBD2 (5 bases). Trimming removed 0 bases from V and 5 bases from J, with 11 bases in between. From germline, CDR1 is LNHNV and CDR2 YYDKDF (reference sequence). This CDR3 comprises 14 residues. As DNA, the CDR3 is TGTGCCACCAGCAGAGATCATGGGAGCCACGAGCAGTACTTC. Its translation: CATSRDHGSHEQYF.

The chain uses TRBV6-6 and TRBJ1-1, with 8 positions matching TRBD1. CDR1 and CDR2 (germline): MNHNY, SVGAGI (reference sequence). The V gene end was trimmed by 0 bases and the J gene end by 7 bases; junction bases not matched to a gene: 4. The CDR3 consists of 14 residues. CDR3 bases: TGTGCCAGCAGTTACTCCGGACAGGGCCTTGAAGCTTTCTTT. Its protein product is CASSYSGQGLEAFF.

The V call is TRBV6-5, the J call TRBJ2-7; TRBD2 aligns across 13 bases. Unmatched junction bases numbered 8, after V lost 2 bases and J lost 7 bases. This CDR3 is 16 amino acids long. Germline CDR1 MNHEY, CDR2 SVGAGI. DNA of the CDR3: TGTGCCAGCAGTTACGCTACTAGCGGGAGGGTGGGGGAGCAGTACTTC. Amino acid sequence: CASSYATSGRVGEQYF.

The CDR3 is CASSRTGSHDNEQFF. The DNA of the CDR3 is TGTGCCAGCAGCAGGACAGGGAGCCACGACAATGAGCAGTTCTTC. The chain joins TRBV6-6 to TRBJ2-1; TRBD1 agrees at 8 bases. Germline loops: CDR1 MNHNY, CDR2 SVGAGI (reference sequence). This CDR3 spans 15 amino acids. The junction had 9 bases not matched to a gene; V was cut back by 6 bases and J by 5 bases.

The CDR3 here is CASSQNRDSAYNEQFF. The CDR3 nucleotides read TGTGCCAGCAGCCAAAACCGGGACAGTGCGTACAATGAGCAGTTCTTC. V and J are TRBV14 and TRBJ2-1; 7 positions match TRBD1. The CDR3 runs to 16 residues. V was pared by 2 bases and J by 4 bases, with 8 bases of the junction left unmatched. Germline V CDR1 and CDR2: SGHDN, FVKESK. Together with reference TRBV14 and TRBJ2-1, the CDR3 gives the full variable domain: EAGVTQFPSHSVIEKGQTVTLRCDPISGHDNLYWYRRVMGKEIKFLLHFVKESKQDESGMPNNRFLAERTGGTYSTLKVQPAELEDSGVYFCASSQNRDSAYNEQFFGPGTRLTVL.

There are a few counts of this clone. The chain links TRBV28 to TRBJ1-5, with D possibly matching TRBD1 (6 bases). V was clipped by 5 bases and J by 6 bases, with 17 bases between them. The V gene's germline CDR1 is MDHEN and CDR2 SYDVKM. The CDR3 spans 15 residues. The CDR3 nucleotides read TGTGCCAGCAGTAGACAGGCGTTGTGGGGTCAGCCCCAGCATTTT. Translating gives CASSRQALWGQPQHF.

The rearrangement links TRBV19 to TRBJ1-2, with D possibly being TRBD1 (5 bases). V dropped 7 bases and J dropped 6 bases, with 18 bases sitting between them. Per the germline V gene, CDR1 is LNHDA and CDR2 is SQIVND (reference sequence). The CDR3 sequence is 14 residues long. The CDR3 loop reads CASTTPQGKDGYTF. DNA of the CDR3: TGTGCCAGTACGACTCCCCAGGGAAAGGATGGCTACACCTTC.

This rearrangement joins TRBV28 to TRBJ1-1; 10 bases fit TRBD1. Germline CDR1 reads MDHEN; CDR2 reads SYDVKM. V lost 5 bases and J lost 1; bases outside the gene matches: 4. This CDR3 region has 15 residues. DNA for the CDR3: TGTGCCAGCAGTCCAAGGACAGGGGGGAACACTGAAGCTTTCTTT. Its translation is CASSPRTGGNTEAFF.

V gene TRBV28 combines with J gene TRBJ2-7, with D unclear. V lost 4 bases and J lost 0, with 10 bases in between. The CDR3 has 14 residues. The germline V gene has CDR1 MDHEN and CDR2 SYDVKM. Here the CDR3 reads CASSSVEISYEQYF. In nucleotides, the CDR3 is TGTGCCAGCAGTTCGGTTGAAATCTCCTACGAGCAGTACTTC. Combining the CDR3 with reference TRBV28 and TRBJ2-7 gives the whole variable domain DVKVTQSSRYLVKRTGEKVFLECVQDMDHENMFWYRQDPGLGLRLIYFSYDVKMKEKGDIPEGYSVSREKKERFSLILESASTNQTSMYLCASSSVEISYEQYFGPGTRLTVT.

In its sample, this clone was seen once. This chain uses TRBV7-2 with TRBJ2-7, with 9 positions matching TRBD2. The CDR3 extends over 16 amino acids. Trimming took 4 bases from V and 3 from J; bases not matched to a gene: 10. CDR1 and CDR2 (germline): SGHTA, FQGNSA. In DNA, the CDR3 is TGTGCCAGCAGCTCGGGGCGGGGGGGAGGACACTACGAGCAGTACTTC. Its protein product is CASSSGRGGGHYEQYF.

V usage is TRBV19 and J usage is TRBJ2-1; 10 bases map to TRBD2. V was pared by 3 bases and J by 6 bases, with 8 bases of the junction left unmatched. The CDR3 consists of 16 residues. CDR1 and CDR2 (germline): LNHDA, SQIVND (reference sequence). The CDR3 DNA reads TGTGCCAGTAGTATGTTATCTAGCGGGAGATCCAATGAGCAGTTCTTC. Its protein is CASSMLSSGRSNEQFF.

The CDR3: CASSRGQGYYGYTF. The CDR3 DNA reads TGCGCCAGCAGCCGGGGACAGGGTTACTATGGCTACACCTTC. The J gene is TRBJ1-2, the V gene TRBV5-1; 9 nucleotides agree with TRBD1. V trimming: 4 bases; J trimming: 3 bases; junction bases outside the gene matches: 4. CDR3 length: 14 amino acids. Germline lookup yields CDR1 SGHRS and CDR2 YFSETQ.

The chain uses TRBV28 and TRBJ1-5; perhaps TRBD1 as D (6 bases). The V and J ends lost 3 bases and 4 bases respectively, with 16 bases between them. Germline CDR1 is MDHEN and CDR2 is SYDVKM. CDR3 size: 16 residues. The CDR3 here is CASSFRSRQANQPQHF. CDR3 coding DNA: TGTGCCAGCAGTTTTCGGTCTCGACAGGCAAATCAGCCCCAGCATTTT. Drawing the rest from reference TRBV28 and TRBJ1-5, the complete variable domain is DVKVTQSSRYLVKRTGEKVFLECVQDMDHENMFWYRQDPGLGLRLIYFSYDVKMKEKGDIPEGYSVSREKKERFSLILESASTNQTSMYLCASSFRSRQANQPQHFGDGTRLSIL.

The chain employs TRBV7-2 and TRBJ1-5, with TRBD1 identical over 7 bases. The CDR3 is 14 residues long. The J segment lost 5 bases and the V segment lost 5 bases, leaving 6 bases of the junction unmatched. Germline V gene sequence: CDR1 SGHTA, CDR2 FQGNSA. CDR3 sequence: CASSPGQSYQPQHF. CDR3 nucleotide sequence: TGTGCCAGCAGCCCGGGACAGTCTTATCAGCCCCAGCATTTT.

The genes are TRBV7-9 and TRBJ2-7, with 8 positions matching TRBD2. V lost 5 bases and J lost 6; bases outside the gene matches: 6. This CDR3 region has 13 residues. Germline V gene lookup returns CDR1 SEHNR and CDR2 FQNEAQ (reference sequence). CDR3 sequence reads: CASSPDGGVEQYF. Here the CDR3 DNA reads TGTGCCAGCAGCCCGGACGGGGGGGTCGAGCAGTACTTC.

The sample holds one count of this clone. The chain employs TRBV7-6 and TRBJ2-1; 9 positions agree with TRBD2. CDR1 is SGHVS, CDR2 FNYEAQ, per germline. Trimming removed 4 bases from V and 9 bases from J; junction bases left unmatched: 10. The CDR3 has 15 residues. The CDR3 region has the DNA TGTGCCAGCAGCTCTAGTAGCGGGAGTAAGAGTGAGCAGTTCTTC. Amino acid sequence: CASSSSSGSKSEQFF.

The chain has TRBV28 and TRBJ1-2; weak D call: TRBD1 (5 bases). Germline V lookup: CDR1 MDHEN, CDR2 SYDVKM. This CDR3 comprises 13 residues. Trimming cost V 6 bases and J 0 bases, with 8 bases left between them. In DNA, the CDR3 is TGTGCCAGCAGCTTGACAGCTAACTATGGCTACACCTTC. This gives the protein CASSLTANYGYTF.

The chain couples TRBV19 to TRBJ1-5; possible D gene TRBD1, 6 bases. V lost 3 bases and J lost 10, with 10 bases in between. There are 12 residues in the CDR3. Germline lookup yields CDR1 LNHDA and CDR2 SQIVND (reference sequence). CDR3 loop: CASSMLQGPQHF. The CDR3 DNA reads as TGTGCCAGTAGTATGTTACAGGGTCCCCAGCATTTT.

This clone was seen more than once but under ten times. This chain connects TRBV5-1 to TRBJ2-5, with 9 bases matching TRBD2. The junction had 12 bases not matched to a gene; V was cut back by 5 bases and J by 4 bases. CDR3 length: 16 amino acids. CDR1 is SGHRS and CDR2 is YFSETQ in the germline V gene. The DNA for the CDR3 is TGCGCCAGCAGTCATTCCACTCTAGCGGGATTAGAGACCCAGTACTTC. Amino acid sequence: CASSHSTLAGLETQYF.

This rearrangement joins TRBV28 to TRBJ2-3, with a possible D match to TRBD2 (6 bases). Germline V gene data show CDR1 as MDHEN and CDR2 as SYDVKM. This CDR3 spans 13 amino acids. Trimming removed 3 bases from V and 7 bases from J, with 11 bases in between. CDR3 sequence reads: CASSFLGGNTQYF. The CDR3 coding sequence is TGTGCCAGCAGTTTTCTGGGAGGCAATACGCAGTATTTT.